The TCR beta chain under discussion was sequenced for a study of T cells after yellow fever vaccination. Broader study findings: A small proportion of clonotypes was detected in both the CD4 and CD8 compartments.

The germline V gene encodes CDR1 DFQATT and CDR2 SNEGSKA (reference sequence). The CDR3 covers 17 residues. Losses at the gene ends were 2 bases for V and 3 bases for J; bases not matched to a gene: 9. MiXCR, applied by TCRdb to the 5' RACE reads, yields one record per CDR3 protein. The sample records 310,000 or so distinct CDR3 sequences, around 6.8% being singletons. This clonotype was observed a handful of times. The antigen remains undetermined. The sequencing used PBMCs, collected approximately 47 days after the first yellow fever vaccination. The TCR comes from a man between 18 and 35 years old who received the YFV17D yellow fever vaccine. The chain recombines TRBV20-1 with TRBJ2-1; TRBD2 aligns across 11 bases. The CDR3 nucleotides read TGCAGTGCTAGACTAGCGGGGGGCCCTTCCTTCTACAATGAGCAGTTCTTC. Protein: CSARLAGGPSFYNEQFF.